This TCR beta chain derives from a study of T-cell memory formation after mild COVID-19. TCRdb processed the 5' RACE reads anew with MiXCR; each CDR3 protein has one entry. Of about 170,000 distinct CDR3 sequences detected, 10% to 15% appear once; the ten largest clones hold 3.3%. The table lists this clonotype with a few counts. The germline V gene has CDR1 SGHTA and CDR2 FQGNSA. This CDR3 spans 16 amino acids. Trimming cost V 0 bases and J 5 bases, with 15 bases left between them. This chain uses TRBV7-2 with TRBJ2-3, with D unresolved. The material sequenced was PBMCs or a T cell subset sorted from them (not recorded which). This clonotype was sampled from a young man who had mild COVID-19 (a few samples of this study predate the infection). Cell type and time point are not known. The CDR3 DNA reads TGTGCCAGCAGCTTAGCAAGGCGGCAGTGGGGAGATACGCAGTATTTT. It translates to CASSLARRQWGDTQYF.